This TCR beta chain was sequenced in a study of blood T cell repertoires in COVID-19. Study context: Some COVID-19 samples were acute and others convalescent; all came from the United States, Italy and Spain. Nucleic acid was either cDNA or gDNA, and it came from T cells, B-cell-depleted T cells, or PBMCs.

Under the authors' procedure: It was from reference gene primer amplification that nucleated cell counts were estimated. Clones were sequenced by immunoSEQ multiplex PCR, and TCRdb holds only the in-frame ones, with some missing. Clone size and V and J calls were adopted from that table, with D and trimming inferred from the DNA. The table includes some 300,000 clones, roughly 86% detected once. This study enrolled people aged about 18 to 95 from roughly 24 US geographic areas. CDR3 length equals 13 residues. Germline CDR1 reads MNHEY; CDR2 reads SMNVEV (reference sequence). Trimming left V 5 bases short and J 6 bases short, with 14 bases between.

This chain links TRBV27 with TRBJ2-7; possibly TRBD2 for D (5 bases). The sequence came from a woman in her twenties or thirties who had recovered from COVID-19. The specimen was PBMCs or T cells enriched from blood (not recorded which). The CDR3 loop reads CASSPTEGTEQYF. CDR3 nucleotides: TGTGCCAGCAGTCCTACCGAGGGAACCGAGCAGTACTTC.